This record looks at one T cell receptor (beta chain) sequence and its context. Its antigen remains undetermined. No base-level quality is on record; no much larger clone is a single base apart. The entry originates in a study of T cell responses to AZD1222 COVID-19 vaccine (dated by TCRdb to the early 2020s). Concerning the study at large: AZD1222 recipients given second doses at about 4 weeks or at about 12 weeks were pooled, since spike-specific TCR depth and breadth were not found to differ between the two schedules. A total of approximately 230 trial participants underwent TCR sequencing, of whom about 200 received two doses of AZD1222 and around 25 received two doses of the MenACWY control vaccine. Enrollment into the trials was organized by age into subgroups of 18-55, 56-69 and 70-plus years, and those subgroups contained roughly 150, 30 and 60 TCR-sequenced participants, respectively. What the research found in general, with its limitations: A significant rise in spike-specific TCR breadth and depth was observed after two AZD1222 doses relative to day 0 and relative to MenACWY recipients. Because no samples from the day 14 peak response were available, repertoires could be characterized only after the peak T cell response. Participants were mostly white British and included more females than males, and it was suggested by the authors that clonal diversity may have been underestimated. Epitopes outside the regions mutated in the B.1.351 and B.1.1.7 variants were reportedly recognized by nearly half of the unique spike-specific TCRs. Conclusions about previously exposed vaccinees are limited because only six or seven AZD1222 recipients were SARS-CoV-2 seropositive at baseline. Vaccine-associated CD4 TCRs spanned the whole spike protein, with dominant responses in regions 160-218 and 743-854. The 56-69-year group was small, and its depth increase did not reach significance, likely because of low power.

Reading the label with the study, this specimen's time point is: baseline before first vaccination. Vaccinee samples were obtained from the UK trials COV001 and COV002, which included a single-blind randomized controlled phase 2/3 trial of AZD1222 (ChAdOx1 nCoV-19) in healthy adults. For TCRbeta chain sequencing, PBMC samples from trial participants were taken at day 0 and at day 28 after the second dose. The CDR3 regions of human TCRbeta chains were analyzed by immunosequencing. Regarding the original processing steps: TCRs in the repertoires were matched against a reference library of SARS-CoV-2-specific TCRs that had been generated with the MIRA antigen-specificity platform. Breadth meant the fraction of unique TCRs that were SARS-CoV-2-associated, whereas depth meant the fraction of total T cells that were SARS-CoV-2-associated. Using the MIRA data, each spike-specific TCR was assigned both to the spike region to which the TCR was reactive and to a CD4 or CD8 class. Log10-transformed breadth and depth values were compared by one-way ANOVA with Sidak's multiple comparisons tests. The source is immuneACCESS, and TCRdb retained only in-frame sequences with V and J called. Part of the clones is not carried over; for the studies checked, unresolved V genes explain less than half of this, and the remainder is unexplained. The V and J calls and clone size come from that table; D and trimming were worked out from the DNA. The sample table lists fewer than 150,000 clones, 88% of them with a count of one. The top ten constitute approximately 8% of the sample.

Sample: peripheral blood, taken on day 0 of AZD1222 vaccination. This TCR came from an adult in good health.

The sequenced DNA: TGTGCCAGTAGCCTGGACTTAAGCTCCTACAATGAGCAGTTCTTC. It translates as CASSLDLSSYNEQFF. The chain uses TRBV19 and TRBJ2-1; a weak D assignment points to TRBD2 (5 bases agree). The germline V gene (reference sequence) sets CDR1 to LNHDA and CDR2 to SQIVND. The CDR3 measures 15 amino acids from cysteine to phenylalanine. Only the CDR3 part of the read is kept: 45 bases, read in frame from the first base. V is pared back by 6 bases and J by 0 bases, with 12 bases lying between the germline termini. Outside the CDR3, residues come from the reference TRBV19 and TRBJ2-1 proteins, so the full variable domain is: DGGITQSPKYLFRKEGQNVTLSCEQNLNHDAMYWYRQDPGQGLRLIYYSQIVNDFQKGDIAEGYSVSREKKESFPLTVTSAQKNPTAFYLCASSLDLSSYNEQFFGPGTRLTVL.